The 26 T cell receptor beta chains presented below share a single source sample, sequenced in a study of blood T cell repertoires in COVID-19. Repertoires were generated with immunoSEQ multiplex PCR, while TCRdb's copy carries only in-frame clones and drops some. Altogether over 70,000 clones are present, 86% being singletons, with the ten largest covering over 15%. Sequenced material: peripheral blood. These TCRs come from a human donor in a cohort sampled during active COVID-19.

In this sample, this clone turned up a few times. The CDR3 loop is CASREQGAMRNTEAFF. CDR3 coding DNA: TGTGCCAGCAGGGAACAGGGGGCGATGAGGAACACTGAAGCTTTCTTT. The genes are TRBV27 and TRBJ1-1, with 9 bases matching TRBD1. Germline V gene lookup returns CDR1 MNHEY and CDR2 SMNVEV (reference sequence). V dropped 6 bases and J dropped 1; count of bases not matched to a gene: 9. The CDR3 is made up of 16 amino acids.

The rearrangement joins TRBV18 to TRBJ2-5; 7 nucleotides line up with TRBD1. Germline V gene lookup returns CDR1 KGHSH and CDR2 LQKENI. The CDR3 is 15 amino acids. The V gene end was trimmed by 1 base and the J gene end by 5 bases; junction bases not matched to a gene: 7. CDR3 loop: CASSPQGAEKETQYF. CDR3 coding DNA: TGTGCCAGCTCACCACAGGGGGCTGAGAAGGAGACCCAGTACTTC.

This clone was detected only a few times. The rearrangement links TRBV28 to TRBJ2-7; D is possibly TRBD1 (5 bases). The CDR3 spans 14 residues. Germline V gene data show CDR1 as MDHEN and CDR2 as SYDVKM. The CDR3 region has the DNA TGTGCTATAGGCAGGGTTGGTAACCGTGAGTGGCAGTACTTC. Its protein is CAIGRVGNREWQYF.

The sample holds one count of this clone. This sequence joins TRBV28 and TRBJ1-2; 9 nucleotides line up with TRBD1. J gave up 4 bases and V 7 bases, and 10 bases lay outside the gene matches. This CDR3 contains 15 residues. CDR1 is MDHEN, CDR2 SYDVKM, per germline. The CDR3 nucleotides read TGTGCCAGCACCCAGAACAGGGGGCAGAGCTATGGCTACACCTTC. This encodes CASTQNRGQSYGYTF.

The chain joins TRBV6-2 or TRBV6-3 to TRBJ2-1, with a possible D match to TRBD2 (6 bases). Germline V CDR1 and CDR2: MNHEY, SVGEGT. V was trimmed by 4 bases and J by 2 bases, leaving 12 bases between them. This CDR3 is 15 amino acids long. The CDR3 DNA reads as TGTGCCAGCAGTTCTAGCGTCCTCACCTACAATGAGCAGTTCTTC. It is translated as CASSSSVLTYNEQFF.

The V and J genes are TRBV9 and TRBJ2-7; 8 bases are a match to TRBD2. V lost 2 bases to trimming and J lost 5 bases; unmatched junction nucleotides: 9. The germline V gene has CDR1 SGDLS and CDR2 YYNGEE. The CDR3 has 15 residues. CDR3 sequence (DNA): TGTGCCAGCAGCGTCCGGGAGGGCAGATCCCACGAGCAGTACTTC. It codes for CASSVREGRSHEQYF.

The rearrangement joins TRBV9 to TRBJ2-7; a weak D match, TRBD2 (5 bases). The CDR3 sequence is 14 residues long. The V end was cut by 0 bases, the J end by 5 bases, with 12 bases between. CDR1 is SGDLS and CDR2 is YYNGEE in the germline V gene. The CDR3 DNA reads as TGTGCCAGCAGCGTAGCCGGGAACCCCAACGAGCAGTACTTC. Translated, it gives CASSVAGNPNEQYF.

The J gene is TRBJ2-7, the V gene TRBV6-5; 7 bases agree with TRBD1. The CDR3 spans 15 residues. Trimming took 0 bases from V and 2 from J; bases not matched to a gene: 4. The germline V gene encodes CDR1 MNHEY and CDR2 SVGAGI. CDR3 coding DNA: TGTGCCAGCAGTTACTCTACAGGGGTACCCTACGAGCAGTACTTC. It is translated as CASSYSTGVPYEQYF.

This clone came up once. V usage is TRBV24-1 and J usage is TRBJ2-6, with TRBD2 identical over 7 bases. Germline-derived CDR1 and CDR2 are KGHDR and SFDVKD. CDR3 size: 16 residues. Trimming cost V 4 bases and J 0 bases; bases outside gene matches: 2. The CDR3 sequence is CATSEWGGSGANVLTF. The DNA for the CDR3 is TGTGCCACCAGTGAATGGGGGGGCTCTGGGGCCAACGTCCTGACTTTC.

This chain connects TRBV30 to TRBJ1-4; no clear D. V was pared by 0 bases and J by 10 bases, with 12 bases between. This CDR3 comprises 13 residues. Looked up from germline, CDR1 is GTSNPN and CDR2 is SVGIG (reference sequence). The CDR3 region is CAWSVPGVLKLFF. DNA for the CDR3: TGTGCCTGGAGTGTACCCGGGGTTCTAAAACTGTTTTTT.

CDR3 sequence reads: CASSRGQANNQPQHF. The CDR3 coding sequence is TGTGCCAGCAGCCGAGGACAGGCGAACAATCAGCCCCAGCATTTT. This rearrangement joins TRBV13 to TRBJ1-5, with 7 bases fitting TRBD1. This CDR3 has 15 amino acids. Germline V gives CDR1 PRHDT, CDR2 FYEKMQ (reference sequence). V was clipped by 5 bases and J by 3 bases; unmatched bases: 7.

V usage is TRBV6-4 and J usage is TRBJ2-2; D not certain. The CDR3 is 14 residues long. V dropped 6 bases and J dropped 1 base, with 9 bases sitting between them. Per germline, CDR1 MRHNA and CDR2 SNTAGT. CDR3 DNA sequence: TGTGCCAGCAGAGCATACGAGAACACCGGGGAGCTGTTTTTT. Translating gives CASRAYENTGELFF.

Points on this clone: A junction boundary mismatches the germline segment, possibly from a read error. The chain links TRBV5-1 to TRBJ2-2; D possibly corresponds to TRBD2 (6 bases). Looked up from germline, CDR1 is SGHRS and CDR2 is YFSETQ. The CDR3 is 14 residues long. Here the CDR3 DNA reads TGCGCCAGCACTGGGACTGACGAACACCGGGGAGCTGTTTTT. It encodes CASTGTDEHRGAVF. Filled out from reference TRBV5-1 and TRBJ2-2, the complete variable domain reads KAGVTQTPRYLIKTRGQQVTLSCSPISGHRSVSWYQQTPGQGLQFLFEYFSETQRNKGNFPGRFSGRQFSNSRSEMNVSTLELGDSALYLCASTGTDEHRGAVFGEGSRLTVL.

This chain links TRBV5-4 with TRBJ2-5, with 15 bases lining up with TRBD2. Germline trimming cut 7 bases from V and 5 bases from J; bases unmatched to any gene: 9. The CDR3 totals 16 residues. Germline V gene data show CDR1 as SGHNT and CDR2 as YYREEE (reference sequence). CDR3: CASPGLAGGGGETQYF. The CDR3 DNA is TGTGCCAGCCCGGGACTAGCGGGAGGAGGAGGGGAGACCCAGTACTTC. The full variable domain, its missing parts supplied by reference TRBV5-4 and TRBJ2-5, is ETGVTQSPTHLIKTRGQQVTLRCSSQSGHNTVSWYQQALGQGPQFIFQYYREEENGRGNFPPRFSGLQFPNYSSELNVNALELDDSALYLCASPGLAGGGGETQYFGPGTRLLVL.

Here the CDR3 reads CASSSLLAGGTDEQFF. In nucleotides, the CDR3 is TGTGCCAGCAGTTCCTTACTAGCGGGAGGCACCGATGAGCAGTTCTTC. This sequence joins TRBV27 and TRBJ2-1; 12 bases map to TRBD2. V gave up 4 bases and J gave up 8 bases; unmatched junction bases: 9. Germline values: CDR1 MNHEY, CDR2 SMNVEV (reference sequence). The CDR3 length is 16 residues.

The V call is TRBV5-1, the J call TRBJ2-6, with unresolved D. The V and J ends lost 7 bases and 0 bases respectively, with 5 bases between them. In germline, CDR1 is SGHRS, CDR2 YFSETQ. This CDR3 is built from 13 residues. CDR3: CASRSSGANVLTF. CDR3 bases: TGCGCCAGCCGCAGCTCTGGGGCCAACGTCCTGACTTTC.

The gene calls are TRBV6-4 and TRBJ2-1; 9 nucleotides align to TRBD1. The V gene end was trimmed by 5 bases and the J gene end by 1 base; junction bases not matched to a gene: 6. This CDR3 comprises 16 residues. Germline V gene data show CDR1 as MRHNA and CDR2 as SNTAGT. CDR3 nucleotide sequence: TGTGCCAGCAGTCGAAAGGGACAGGGATCCTACAATGAGCAGTTCTTC. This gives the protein CASSRKGQGSYNEQFF.

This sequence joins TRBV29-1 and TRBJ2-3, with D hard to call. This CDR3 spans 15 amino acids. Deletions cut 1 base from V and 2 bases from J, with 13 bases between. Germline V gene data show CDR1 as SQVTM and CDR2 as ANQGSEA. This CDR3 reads CSVEVQFTPTDTQYF. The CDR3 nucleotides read TGCAGCGTTGAAGTACAATTCACCCCCACAGATACGCAGTATTTT.

CDR3 nucleotides: TGTGCCAGCAGCTTAGCTTTGGCCCGAGGACGGGCTGGGGCAGCAGATACGCAGTATTTT. Protein sequence: CASSLALARGRAGAADTQYF. The chain recombines TRBV7-8 with TRBJ2-3, with a weak D call TRBD1 (5 bases). CDR1 is SGHVS, CDR2 FQNEAQ, per germline. There are 20 residues in the CDR3. Trimming shortened V by 0 bases and J by 4 bases, and 26 bases separated the two germline ends. The variable domain in full, with the rest retrieved from reference TRBV7-8 and TRBJ2-3, is GAGVSQSPRYKVAKRGQDVALRCDPISGHVSLFWYQQALGQGPEFLTYFQNEAQLDKSGLPSDRFFAERPEGSVSTLKIQRTQQEDSAVYLCASSLALARGRAGAADTQYFGPGTRLTVL.

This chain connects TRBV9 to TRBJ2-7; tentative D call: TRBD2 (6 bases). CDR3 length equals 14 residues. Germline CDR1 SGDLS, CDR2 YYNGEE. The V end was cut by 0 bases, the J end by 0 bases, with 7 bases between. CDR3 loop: CASSVALASYEQYF. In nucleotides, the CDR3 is TGTGCCAGCAGCGTAGCACTAGCCTCCTACGAGCAGTACTTC.

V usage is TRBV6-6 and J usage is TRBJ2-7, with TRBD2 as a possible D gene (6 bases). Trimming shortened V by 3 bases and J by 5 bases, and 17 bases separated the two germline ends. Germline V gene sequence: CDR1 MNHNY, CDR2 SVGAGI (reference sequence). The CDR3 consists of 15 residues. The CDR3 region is CASSYLLAPYHEQYF. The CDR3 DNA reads TGTGCCAGCAGTTATCTACTAGCTCCGTACCACGAGCAGTACTTC.

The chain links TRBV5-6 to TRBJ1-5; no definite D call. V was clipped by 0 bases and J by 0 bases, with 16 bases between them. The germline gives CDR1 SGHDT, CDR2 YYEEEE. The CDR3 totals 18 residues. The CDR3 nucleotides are TGTGCCAGCAGCTTGGGTGGAGCAAGTAGATATAGCAATCAGCCCCAGCATTTT. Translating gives CASSLGGASRYSNQPQHF.

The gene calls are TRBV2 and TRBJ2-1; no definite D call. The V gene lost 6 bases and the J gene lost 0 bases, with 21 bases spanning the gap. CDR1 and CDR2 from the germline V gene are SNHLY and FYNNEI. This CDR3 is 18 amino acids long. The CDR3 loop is CASSEYPHRAFSYNEQFF. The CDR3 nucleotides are TGTGCCAGCAGCGAATACCCCCACAGAGCATTCTCCTACAATGAGCAGTTCTTC.

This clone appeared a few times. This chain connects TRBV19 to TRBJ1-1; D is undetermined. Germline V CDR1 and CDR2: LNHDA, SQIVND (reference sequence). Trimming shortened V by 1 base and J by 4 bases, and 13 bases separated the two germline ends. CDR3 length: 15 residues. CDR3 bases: TGTGCCAGTAGTATAGGGATAGTACAGAGCACTGAAGCTTTCTTT. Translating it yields CASSIGIVQSTEAFF.

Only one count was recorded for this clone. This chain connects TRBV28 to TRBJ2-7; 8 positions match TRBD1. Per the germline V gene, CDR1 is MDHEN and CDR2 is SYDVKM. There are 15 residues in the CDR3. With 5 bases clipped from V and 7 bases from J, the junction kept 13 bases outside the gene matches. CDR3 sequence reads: CASSPGGQGASEQYF. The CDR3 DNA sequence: TGTGCCAGCAGTCCAGGAGGCCAGGGGGCGAGTGAGCAGTACTTC.

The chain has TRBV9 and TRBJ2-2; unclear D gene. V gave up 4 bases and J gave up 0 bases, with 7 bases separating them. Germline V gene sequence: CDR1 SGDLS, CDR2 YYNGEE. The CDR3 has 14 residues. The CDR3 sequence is CASSLTSNTGELFF. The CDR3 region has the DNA TGTGCCAGCAGCTTGACATCGAACACCGGGGAGCTGTTTTTT.